This T cell receptor beta chain was profiled in a study of radiotherapy plus CTLA-4 blockade in lung cancer. Overall study results and limits: In blood, after radiotherapy plus ipilimumab, tumor-derived TCR clones expanded. The best predictor of response was reported to be early blood T cell clone dynamics, with interferon-beta.

Data came from immunoSEQ multiplex PCR; TCRdb stores just in-frame clones and leaves some out. This sample has tens of thousands of clones, with about 88% found just once. To note about this clone: Antigen: not known.

There are 14 residues in the CDR3. The rearrangement links TRBV21-1 to TRBJ2-1; TRBD1 is the table's D call and was not checked against the DNA. TRBV21-1 has pseudogene status. The sample consisted of peripheral blood, taken from a patient treated with radiotherapy plus ipilimumab. This TCR came from a human donor with non-small cell lung cancer whose response to radiotherapy plus ipilimumab could not be evaluated. The CDR3 region is CASSRDRTYNEQFF. CDR3 bases: TGTGCCAGCAGCCGGGACAGGACCTACAATGAGCAGTTCTTC.